This T cell receptor (beta chain) was retrieved from a study of blood T cells in healthy people across ages. Study outcomes and limitations: The study found more naive CD4+ cells and higher diversity in long-lived than aged donors. Estimated diversity across one million T cells was deemed an underestimate.

Combining a sample-barcoded 5' primer with a J-beta primer mix, a second PCR ran for roughly 6 to 12 cycles. Each cDNA was tagged by a template-switch adaptor containing 12 random nucleotides. Sequencing yielded, for each sample, at least 3 million paired-end reads carrying CDR3. TCRdb re-called the 5' RACE reads with MiXCR, one entry per CDR3 protein. The sample comprises about 1.8 million distinct CDR3 sequences, approximately 50% of which are singletons, and roughly 2.1% rests with the top ten. On this clonotype itself: Its cognate antigen is unknown.

The sequenced sample was blood. This TCR came from a woman in her forties in good health.

The CDR3 spells CSHWTSGSCEQFF. In DNA, the CDR3 is TGCAGCCACTGGACTAGCGGGAGTTGTGAGCAGTTCTTC. The rearrangement links TRBV20-1 to TRBJ2-1; 13 nucleotides align to TRBD2. CDR1 is DFQATT and CDR2 is SNEGSKA in the germline V gene (reference sequence). This CDR3 comprises 13 residues.